This TCR beta chain was identified in a study of T cell responses to AZD1222 COVID-19 vaccine (dated by TCRdb to 2020 to 2022). About the study as a whole: A total of just over 230 trial participants underwent TCR sequencing, of whom 207 received two doses of AZD1222 and approximately 25 received two doses of the MenACWY control vaccine. Enrollment into the trials was organized by age into subgroups of 18-55, 56-69 and 70-plus years, and those subgroups contained roughly 150, 30 and 60 TCR-sequenced participants, respectively.

The CDR3 regions of human TCRbeta chains were analyzed by immunosequencing. Regarding the original processing steps: Repertoire TCRs were matched against a reference library of SARS-CoV-2-specific TCRs generated with the MIRA antigen-specificity platform. Breadth meant the fraction of unique TCRs that were SARS-CoV-2-associated, whereas depth meant the fraction of total T cells that were SARS-CoV-2-associated. Each spike-specific TCR was assigned to its reactive spike region and to a CD4 or CD8 class using the MIRA data. Log10-transformed breadth and depth values were compared by one-way ANOVA with Sidak's multiple comparisons tests. This is the immuneACCESS table as TCRdb keeps it, with only in-frame sequences that have V and J called. A part of the clones is gone; compared with another copy, unresolved V genes explain less than half, and the rest is unexplained. V, J and clone size are taken as reported in that table, and D and trimming were inferred from the DNA itself. Counted in this sample were some 170,000 clones; 85% to 95% of them appeared once. 0.95% to 1.3% of the sample comes from the top ten.

The time point label, as the study defines it: about 28 days (+/-7) after the second vaccine dose. The intended sense of this specimen's treatment or condition label: meningococcal conjugate vaccine given as trial control. Samples from vaccinated people were obtained from the UK trials COV001 and COV002, which included a single-blind randomized controlled phase 2/3 trial of AZD1222 (ChAdOx1 nCoV-19) in healthy adults. Trial participant PBMC samples were collected at day 0 and day 28 after the second dose for TCRbeta chain sequencing. Note on this clone: Its antigen target is currently unknown. Base qualities are not at hand, and no much larger clone is one base apart.

V is pared back by 2 bases and J by 5 bases, with 9 bases lying between the germline termini. The CDR3 runs 13 residues from the cysteine to the phenylalanine. Here the CDR3 DNA is all that survives: 39 bases in frame from base 1. The germline V gene encodes CDR1 SGHTA and CDR2 FQGNSA. The paper's findings and limits, for the study overall: Conclusions about previously exposed vaccinees are limited because only six or seven AZD1222 recipients were SARS-CoV-2 seropositive at baseline. Vaccine-associated CD4 TCRs spanned the whole spike protein, with dominant responses in regions 160-218 and 743-854. Most participants were white British and females outnumbered males, and the authors suggested that clonal diversity may have been underestimated. Because no day 14 peak-response samples were available, the repertoires could be characterized only after the peak T cell response. The 56-69-year group was small, and its depth increase did not reach significance, likely because of low power. Reportedly, close to half of the unique spike-specific TCRs recognized epitopes lying outside the regions that are mutated in the B.1.351 and B.1.1.7 variants. After two AZD1222 doses, both the breadth and the depth of spike-specific TCRs were significantly higher than at day 0 and than in MenACWY recipients.

This sequence originates from an adult who received the MenACWY meningococcal vaccine as a control. The starting material was peripheral blood, obtained 28 days after the second dose of the MenACWY control vaccine. This receptor chain uses TRBV7-2 and TRBJ1-1; the D gene is unclear. The CDR3 region has the sequence CASSLWAGTEAFF. Here is the DNA: TGTGCCAGCAGCTTATGGGCCGGAACTGAAGCTTTCTTT.